Only a few counts were recorded for the clone carrying this T cell receptor (beta chain). Its antigen is unknown. The data stem from a study of identical twins. TCRdb re-called the 5' RACE reads through MiXCR, storing one row per CDR3 protein. Of hundreds of thousands of distinct CDR3 sequences listed, 18% are singletons. This CDR3 contains 13 residues. Trimming took off 8 bases at V and 1 base at J, with 11 bases between the two ends. CDR1 and CDR2 from the germline V gene are MNHNY and SVGAGI (reference sequence). Findings and limits, study-wide: Rather than following the same donors, the conclusions depended on cross-sectional statistical analysis. Twins showed weaker excess sharing in their beta out-of-frame sequences.

The data were also submitted as part of a second study, on T cells expressing NK-cell markers. Per that study: Each TCR beta repertoire originated in sorted T cells that were CD3+CD56+NKG2C+, CD3+CD56+NKG2C- or CD3+CD56-NKG2C+. Eight donors were sequenced, of whom seven were HCMV-seropositive, while the remaining one was HCMV-seronegative.

Source material: PBMCs. The J gene is TRBJ2-5, the V gene TRBV6-6; a possible D gene is TRBD2 (5 bases). The TCR originated in a young woman in good health. CDR3 residues: CASLASTQETQYF. CDR3 coding DNA: TGTGCCAGCTTAGCGAGCACCCAAGAGACCCAGTACTTC.